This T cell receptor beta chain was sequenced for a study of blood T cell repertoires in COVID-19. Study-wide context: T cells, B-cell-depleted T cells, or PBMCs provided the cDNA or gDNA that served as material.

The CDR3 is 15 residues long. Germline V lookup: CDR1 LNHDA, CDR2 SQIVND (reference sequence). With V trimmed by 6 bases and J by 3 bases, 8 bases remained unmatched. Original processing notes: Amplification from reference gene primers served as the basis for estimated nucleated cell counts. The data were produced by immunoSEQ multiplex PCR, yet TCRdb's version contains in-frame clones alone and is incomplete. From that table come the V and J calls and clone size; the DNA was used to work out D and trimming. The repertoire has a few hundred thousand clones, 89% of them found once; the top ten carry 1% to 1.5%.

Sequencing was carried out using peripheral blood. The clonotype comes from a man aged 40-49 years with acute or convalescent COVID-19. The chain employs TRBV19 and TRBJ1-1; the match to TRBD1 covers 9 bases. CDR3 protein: CASRGRGQGHTEAFF. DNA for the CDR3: TGTGCCAGTAGGGGGCGGGGACAGGGTCACACTGAAGCTTTCTTT.